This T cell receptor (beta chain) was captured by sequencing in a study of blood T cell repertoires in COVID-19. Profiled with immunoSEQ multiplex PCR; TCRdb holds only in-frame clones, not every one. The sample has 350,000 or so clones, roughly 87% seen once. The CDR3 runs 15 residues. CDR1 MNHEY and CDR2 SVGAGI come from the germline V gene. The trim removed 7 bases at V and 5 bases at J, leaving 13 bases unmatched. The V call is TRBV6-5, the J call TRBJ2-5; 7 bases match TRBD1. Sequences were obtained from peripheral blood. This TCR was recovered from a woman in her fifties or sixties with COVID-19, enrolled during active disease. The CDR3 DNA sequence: TGTGCCAGCACGAGTAACAGGGGTGTTTTGGAGACCCAGTACTTC. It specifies CASTSNRGVLETQYF.